This entry describes one TCR beta chain. Its antigen is currently not known. Base quality data are lacking; no much larger clone is found one base away. The entry originates in a study of blood T cells in healthy people across ages (dated by TCRdb to 2015 to 2017). Regarding the complete study: In model experiments, roughly one uniquely barcoded TCR beta cDNA molecule per two T cells was captured by template switching. Donors were grouped into four age groups: young (average roughly 15 years), middle-aged (roughly 37), aged (over 55) and long-lived (approximately 78). Age-related changes in TCR beta repertoire diversity were measured in the study by deep sequencing normalized with unique cDNA molecular identifiers. Two additional independent replicas of 1 million unique cDNA reads from the same blood draw were analyzed for two donors (one aged 18 to 30 and one aged 80 or older). To avoid experimental bias, donors of different ages were distributed randomly across sequencing lanes. What the study reported, not specific to this receptor: The percentage of naive T cells measured by flow cytometry correlated strongly with observed TCR beta diversity. Because the CMV infection status of the donors was unknown, age-related changes in expanded clonotypes may potentially have been confounded. Compared with the aged group, the long-lived group had more naive CD4+ T cells, fewer expanded clones and increased TCR diversity, a pattern suggesting age selection. As age increased, observed TCR beta diversity per million T cells dropped in a roughly linear way, and a significant reduction was already evident by age around 41. Since profiling was done on bulk unsorted PBMCs, naive and antigen-experienced compartments could not be conclusively compared. Total diversity estimates from one million sequenced T cells were considered lower bounds and underestimates.

Donors were 40 or so systemically healthy Caucasian individuals from Russia aged about 6 to 100 years. Each donor gave ten milliliters of peripheral blood, collected into EDTA-treated Vacutainer tubes. Ficoll-Paque density-gradient centrifugation was used to isolate PBMCs, with at least 6 million per sample. Total RNA, at least 6 micrograms per sample, was extracted from PBMCs with Trizol reagent. For every donor, flow cytometry on a PBMC aliquot measured the percentage of naive CD45RAhigh/CD27high T cells. Preparation of the library involved 5' RACE. For sequencing, an Illumina HiSeq 2500 was employed. A second PCR of about 7 to 12 cycles was run with a J-beta primer mix and a sample-barcoded 5' primer. A template-switch 5' adaptor carrying 12 random nucleotides introduced a unique molecular identifier onto each TCR beta cDNA molecule. Each sample yielded at least 2.5 million CDR3-containing paired-end reads. First-strand cDNA was synthesized from all RNA with the Mint cDNA synthesis kit, primed by a TRBC-specific oligonucleotide. After uracil-DNA glycosylase treatment, a first 18-cycle PCR used universal primers M1SS and BC2_uni_R on all cDNA. The published analysis was carried out like this. Normalization of each sample was performed by random selection of 1 million high-quality reads, each carrying a distinct molecular identifier. Reads sharing molecular identifiers were discarded rather than binned into consensus sequences. MiTCR, run with a Q25 quality threshold and the strictest error-elimination algorithm, handled CDR3 identification, clonotype clustering and error correction. Lower-bound total TCR beta diversity was estimated with a nonparametric unseen species model using Euler transformation. Using fastp at Q25 and MiXCR, TCRdb reprocessed the public reads and kept productive beta chains. Each entry is one CDR3 protein sequence, shown with its most common DNA and genes. The V and J calls and clone size come from TCRdb's table, not from the authors' own analysis. This sample lists roughly 1.4 million distinct CDR3 sequences; approximately 60% were detected once. The top ten clones comprise roughly 6.3% of the sample.

As encoded in the germline V gene, CDR1 is SQVTM while CDR2 is ANQGSEA. From the cysteine through the phenylalanine, the CDR3 covers 13 amino acids. Solely the CDR3 DNA is kept, with 39 bases framed from the first base. The V end gives up 6 bases and the J end 0 bases, leaving 5 bases in the junction not matched to a gene. Sample: blood. The V and J segments used are TRBV29-1 and TRBJ2-7; 7 nucleotides in the junction match TRBD1. The TCR originated in a man aged 18 to 35 in good health. The bases read TGCAGCGTCCGGCCAGGGGGCTCCTACGAGCAGTACTTC. Its protein product is CSVRPGGSYEQYF.